Listed below are T cell receptor beta chains from one sample, sequenced in a study of T cells in Graves' hyperthyroidism and ophthalmopathy. TCRdb ran MiXCR on the multiplex PCR reads and lists one entry per CDR3 protein. The table lists approximately 370,000 distinct CDR3 sequences, under 15% of them singletons. The sequencing sample was made of blood. These receptors originate from a woman in her thirties with Graves' hyperthyroidism. CDR3s include the opening cysteine and the closing phenylalanine or tryptophan. A D gene is named only where the DNA matches it firmly. Expanded clones are given a class, and other clones once, few, many or no size at all.

TRBJ1-1 many TRBD1 TRBV6-1 CASREPGQGTEAFF TGTGCCAGCAGAGAACCGGGACAGGGCACTGAAGCTTTCTTT
TRBJ2-3 - - TRBV7-9 CASSLDVGTTKSNTDTQYF TGTGCCAGCAGCTTAGACGTCGGGACCACAAAATCAAACACAGATACGCAGTATTTT
TRBJ2-7 many TRBD2 TRBV3-1 CASSPGLAVSSYEQYF TGTGCCAGCAGCCCAGGGCTAGCGGTAAGCTCCTACGAGCAGTACTTC
TRBJ2-1 many TRBD2 TRBV2 CASSPGRSYNEQFF TGTGCCAGCAGTCCCGGGAGGTCCTACAATGAGCAGTTCTTC
TRBJ1-1 - - TRBV27 CASSFGGMNTEASF TGTGCCAGCAGTTTCGGAGGGATGAACACTGAAGCTTCCTTT
TRBJ1-3 many TRBD1 TRBV3-1 CASSQDLTGSGNTIYF TGTGCCAGCAGCCAAGATCTGACAGGGTCTGGAAACACCATATATTTT
TRBJ1-6 - - TRBV19 CASSITSGDSPLHF TGTGCCAGTAGTATAACCTCGGGGGATTCACCCCTCCACTTT
TRBJ2-2 once TRBD1 TRBV27 CASSERQGLFF TGTGCCAGCAGTGAACGACAGGGGCTGTTTTTT
TRBJ1-1 few - TRBV6-2/TRBV6-3 CASRGGARNTEAFF TGTGCCAGCCGGGGGGGGGCCAGGAACACTGAAGCTTTCTTT
TRBJ1-2 - - TRBV27 CASSLLSGGRLNYGYTF TGTGCCAGCAGTTTACTCTCGGGTGGCAGATTAAACTATGGCTACACCTTC
TRBJ2-2 many - TRBV5-5 CASSPLASTGELFF TGTGCCAGCAGTCCGCTAGCCAGCACCGGGGAGCTGTTTTTT
TRBJ1-1 many TRBD1 TRBV30 CAWQRDRSTEAFF TGTGCCTGGCAAAGGGACAGATCCACTGAAGCTTTCTTT
TRBJ2-1 few TRBD2 TRBV19 CASSIPLAGENEQFF TGTGCCAGTAGTATCCCCCTAGCGGGGGAAAATGAGCAGTTCTTC
TRBJ2-5 once - TRBV19 CASSMPGQETQYF TGTGCCAGTAGTATGCCAGGCCAAGAGACCCAGTACTTC
TRBJ1-4 many - TRBV18 CASSPRDTNEKLFF TGTGCCAGCTCACCAAGGGACACTAATGAAAAACTGTTTTTT
TRBJ2-7 - - TRBV27 CASSLLENYEQYF TGTGCCAGCAGTTTGCTAGAGAACTACGAGCAGTACTTC
TRBJ2-7 many - TRBV4-1 CASSQDSGPSYEQYF TGCGCCAGCAGCCAAGATTCAGGACCTAGCTACGAGCAGTACTTC
TRBJ2-1 many TRBD2 TRBV12-3/TRBV12-4 CASSSNSGTAGNEQFF TGTGCCAGCAGTTCGAATAGCGGGACCGCGGGCAATGAGCAGTTCTTC
TRBJ1-2 - - TRBV10-3 CAISEPGRKDGYTF TGTGCCATCAGTGAGCCCGGGAGGAAAGATGGCTACACCTTC
TRBJ2-1 few TRBD2 TRBV9 CASSLDRTSGANEQFF TGTGCCAGCAGCCTCGACCGTACTAGCGGGGCCAATGAGCAGTTCTTC
TRBJ2-7 many - TRBV30 CAWTSSSGSYEQYF TGTGCCTGGACCAGCTCTTCGGGTAGCTACGAGCAGTACTTC
TRBJ2-5 few TRBD1 TRBV2 CASSEGRQGWGETQYF TGTGCCAGCAGTGAAGGAAGACAGGGGTGGGGAGAGACCCAGTACTTC
TRBJ1-1 many TRBD1 TRBV18 CASSPAGTANTEAFF TGTGCCAGCTCACCAGCCGGGACAGCGAACACTGAAGCTTTCTTT
TRBJ2-1 - TRBD2 TRBV19 CASRKSSGRGDEQFF TGTGCCAGTAGGAAATCTAGCGGGAGGGGCGATGAGCAGTTCTTC
TRBJ2-3 - TRBD2 TRBV5-1 CASSLGGTSITDTQYF TGCGCCAGCAGCTTGGGCGGGACTAGCATTACAGATACGCAGTATTTT
TRBJ2-7 many - TRBV11-2 CASSLDSVSPYEQYF TGTGCCAGCAGCTTAGATTCCGTAAGTCCCTACGAGCAGTACTTC
TRBJ1-1 - - TRBV20-1 CSARDPGTLVEAFF TGCAGTGCTAGAGATCCAGGGACATTAGTCGAAGCTTTCTTT
TRBJ2-1 many - TRBV18 CASSEAPSNEQFF TGTGCCAGCTCAGAGGCCCCTTCAAATGAGCAGTTCTTC
TRBJ2-7 - TRBD2 TRBV2 CASRRGLDSYEQYF TGTGCCAGCAGACGCGGACTAGATTCCTACGAGCAGTACTTC
TRBJ2-1 - TRBD2 TRBV9 CASTLRAGVNEQFF TGTGCCAGCACCCTCAGAGCGGGAGTCAATGAGCAGTTCTTC
TRBJ2-1 - TRBD2 TRBV6-1 CATRAGAHNEQFF TGTGCCACTAGAGCGGGAGCCCACAATGAGCAGTTCTTC
TRBJ2-1 few TRBD2 TRBV5-1 CASSLEASGNYNEQFF TGCGCCAGCAGCTTGGAAGCTAGCGGGAACTACAATGAGCAGTTCTTC
TRBJ2-5 - TRBD1 TRBV20-1 CSARAGQAGQETQYF TGCAGTGCTAGAGCCGGACAGGCGGGCCAAGAGACCCAGTACTTC